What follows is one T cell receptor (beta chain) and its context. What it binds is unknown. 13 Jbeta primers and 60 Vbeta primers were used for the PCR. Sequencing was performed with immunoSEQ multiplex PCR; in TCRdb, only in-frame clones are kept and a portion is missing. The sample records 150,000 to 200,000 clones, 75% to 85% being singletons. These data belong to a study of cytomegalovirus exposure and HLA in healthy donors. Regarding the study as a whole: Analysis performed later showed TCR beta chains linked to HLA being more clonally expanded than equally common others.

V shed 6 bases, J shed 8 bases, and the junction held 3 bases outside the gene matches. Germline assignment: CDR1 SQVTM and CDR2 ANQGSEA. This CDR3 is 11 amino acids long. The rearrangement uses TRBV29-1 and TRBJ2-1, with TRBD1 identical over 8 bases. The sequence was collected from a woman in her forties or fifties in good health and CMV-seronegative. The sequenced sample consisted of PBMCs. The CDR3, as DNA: TGCAGCGTAAAGACAGGGGATGAGCAGTTCTTC. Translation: CSVKTGDEQFF.